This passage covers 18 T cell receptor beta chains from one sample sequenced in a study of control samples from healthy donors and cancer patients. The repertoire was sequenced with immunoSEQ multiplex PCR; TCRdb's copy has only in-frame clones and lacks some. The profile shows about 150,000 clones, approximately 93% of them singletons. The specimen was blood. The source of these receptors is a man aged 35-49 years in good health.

CDR3: CSARGGTEAFF. In nucleotides, the CDR3 is TGCAGTGCTAGAGGGGGCACTGAAGCTTTCTTT. The rearrangement joins TRBV20-1 to TRBJ1-1, with D hard to call. The length of the CDR3 is 11 residues. V dropped 1 base and J dropped 4 bases, with 4 bases sitting between them. Germline V gene sequence: CDR1 DFQATT, CDR2 SNEGSKA (reference sequence).

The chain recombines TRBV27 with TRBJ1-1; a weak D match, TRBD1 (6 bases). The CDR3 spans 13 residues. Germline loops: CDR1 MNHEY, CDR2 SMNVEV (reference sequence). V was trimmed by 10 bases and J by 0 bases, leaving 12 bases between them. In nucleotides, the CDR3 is TGTGCCACCCGGGACACGATGAACACTGAAGCTTTCTTT. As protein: CATRDTMNTEAFF.

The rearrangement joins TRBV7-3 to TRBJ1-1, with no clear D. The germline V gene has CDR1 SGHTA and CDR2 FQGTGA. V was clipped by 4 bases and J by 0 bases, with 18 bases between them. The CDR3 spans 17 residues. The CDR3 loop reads CASSSTYGEAMNTEAFF. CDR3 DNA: TGTGCCAGCAGCTCAACCTACGGGGAGGCGATGAACACTGAAGCTTTCTTT. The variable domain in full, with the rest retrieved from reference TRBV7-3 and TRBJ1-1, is GAGVSQTPSNKVTEKGKYVELRCDPISGHTALYWYRQSLGQGPEFLIYFQGTGAADDSGLPNDRFFAVRPEGSVSTLKIQRTERGDSAVYLCASSSTYGEAMNTEAFFGQGTRLTVV.

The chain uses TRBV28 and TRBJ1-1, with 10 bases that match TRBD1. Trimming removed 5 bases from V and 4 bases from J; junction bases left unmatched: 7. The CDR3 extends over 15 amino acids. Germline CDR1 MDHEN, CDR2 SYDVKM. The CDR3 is CASSAPGQGSTEAFF. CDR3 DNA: TGTGCCAGCAGTGCTCCGGGACAGGGGAGCACTGAAGCTTTCTTT.

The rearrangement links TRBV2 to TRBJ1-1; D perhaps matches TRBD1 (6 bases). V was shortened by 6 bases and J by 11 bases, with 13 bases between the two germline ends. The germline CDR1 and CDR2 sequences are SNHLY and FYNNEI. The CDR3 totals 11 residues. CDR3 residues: CASSNTGMAFF. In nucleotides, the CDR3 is TGTGCCAGCAGCAATACAGGGATGGCTTTCTTT.

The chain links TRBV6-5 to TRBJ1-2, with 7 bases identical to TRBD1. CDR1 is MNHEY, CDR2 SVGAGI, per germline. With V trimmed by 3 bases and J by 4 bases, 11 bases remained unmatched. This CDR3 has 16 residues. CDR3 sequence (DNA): TGTGCCAGCAGTTATACTCGCCGGACAGGCCCCTATGGCTACACCTTC. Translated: CASSYTRRTGPYGYTF.

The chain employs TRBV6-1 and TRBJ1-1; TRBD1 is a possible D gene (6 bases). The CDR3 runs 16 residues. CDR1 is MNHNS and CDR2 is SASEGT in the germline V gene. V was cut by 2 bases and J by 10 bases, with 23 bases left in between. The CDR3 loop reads CASSEKPGGRGQRAFF. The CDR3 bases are TGTGCCAGCAGTGAAAAACCTGGCGGGCGGGGGCAGCGAGCTTTCTTT.

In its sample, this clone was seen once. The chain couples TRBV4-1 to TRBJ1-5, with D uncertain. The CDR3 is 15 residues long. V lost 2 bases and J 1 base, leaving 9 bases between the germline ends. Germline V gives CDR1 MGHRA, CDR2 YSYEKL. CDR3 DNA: TGCGCCAGCAGCCAATCTCCGGGGAGCAATCAGCCCCAGCATTTT. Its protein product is CASSQSPGSNQPQHF.

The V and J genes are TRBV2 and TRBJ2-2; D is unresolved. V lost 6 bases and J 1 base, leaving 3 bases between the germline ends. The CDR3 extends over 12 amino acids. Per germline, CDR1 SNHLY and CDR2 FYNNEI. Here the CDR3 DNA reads TGTGCCAGCAGGGGGAACACCGGGGAGCTGTTTTTT. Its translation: CASRGNTGELFF.

CDR3 in DNA: TGTGCCAGCAGTTACCGCTGGGGGGAACCGTTGGCTGAAGCTTTCTTT. It yields the protein CASSYRWGEPLAEAFF. V and J are TRBV6-5 and TRBJ1-1; D possibly corresponds to TRBD1 (5 bases). The CDR3 has 16 residues. The V gene lost 2 bases and the J gene lost 6 bases, with 19 bases spanning the gap. The germline V gene encodes CDR1 MNHEY and CDR2 SVGAGI.

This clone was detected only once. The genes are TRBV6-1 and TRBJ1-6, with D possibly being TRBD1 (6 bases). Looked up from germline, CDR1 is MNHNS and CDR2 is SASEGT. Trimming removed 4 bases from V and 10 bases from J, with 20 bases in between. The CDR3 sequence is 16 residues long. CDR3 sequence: CASSGGSTGFQSPLHF. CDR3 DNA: TGTGCCAGCAGTGGGGGATCTACAGGGTTCCAATCACCCCTCCACTTT.

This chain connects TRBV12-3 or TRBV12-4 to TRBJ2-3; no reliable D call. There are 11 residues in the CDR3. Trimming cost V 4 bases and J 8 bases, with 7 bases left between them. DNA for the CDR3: TGTGCCAGCAGTTATGGCAGTACGCAGTATTTT. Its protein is CASSYGSTQYF.

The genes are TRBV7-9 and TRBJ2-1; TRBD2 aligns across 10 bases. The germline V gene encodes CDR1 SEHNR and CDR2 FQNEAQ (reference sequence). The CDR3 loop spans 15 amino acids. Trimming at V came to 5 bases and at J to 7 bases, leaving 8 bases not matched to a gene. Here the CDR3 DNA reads TGTGCCAGCAGCCCTCTAGCGGGGGCCAGGAATGAGCAGTTCTTC. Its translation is CASSPLAGARNEQFF.

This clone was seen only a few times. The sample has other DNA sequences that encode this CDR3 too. The CDR3 DNA reads as TGTGCCACCAGTGATAGGGGGCAGGGCAATCAGCCCCAGCATTTT. It translates to CATSDRGQGNQPQHF. The V call is TRBV24-1, the J call TRBJ1-5, with 7 nucleotides matching TRBD1. Germline V gene sequence: CDR1 KGHDR, CDR2 SFDVKD. CDR3 length equals 15 residues. The J segment lost 2 bases and the V segment lost 3 bases, leaving 3 bases of the junction unmatched.

CDR3 sequence: CASRPGEYNSPLHF. CDR3 bases: TGTGCCAGCAGGCCCGGGGAATATAATTCACCCCTCCACTTT. This sequence joins TRBV6-5 and TRBJ1-6; D is unresolved. This CDR3 is built from 14 residues. The V end lost 6 bases, the J end lost 4 bases, and 10 bases lay between the germline ends. The germline V gene has CDR1 MNHEY and CDR2 SVGAGI.

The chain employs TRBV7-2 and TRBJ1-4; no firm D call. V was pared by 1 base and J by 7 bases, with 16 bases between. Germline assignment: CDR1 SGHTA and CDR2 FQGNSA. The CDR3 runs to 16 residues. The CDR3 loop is CASSLGSLQWSEKLFF. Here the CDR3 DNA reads TGTGCCAGCAGCTTAGGTTCTTTACAGTGGAGTGAAAAACTGTTTTTT.

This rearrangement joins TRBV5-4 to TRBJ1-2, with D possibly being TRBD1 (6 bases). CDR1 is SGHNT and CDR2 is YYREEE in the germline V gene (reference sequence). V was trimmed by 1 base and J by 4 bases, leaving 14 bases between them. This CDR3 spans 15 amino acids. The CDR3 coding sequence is TGTGCCAGCAGCTTGTTAGGCAGGGGAGGCTATGGCTACACCTTC. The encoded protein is CASSLLGRGGYGYTF.

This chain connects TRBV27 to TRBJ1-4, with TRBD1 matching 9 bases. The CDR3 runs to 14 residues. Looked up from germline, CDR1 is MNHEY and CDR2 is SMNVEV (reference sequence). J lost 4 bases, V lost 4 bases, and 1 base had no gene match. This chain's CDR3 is CASSSGQGNEKLFF. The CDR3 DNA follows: TGTGCCAGCAGTTCGGGACAGGGTAATGAAAAACTGTTTTTT.